The text below deals with one T cell receptor beta chain. What it binds is not known. Trimming took 0 bases from V and 5 from J, leaving 11 bases between them. There are 15 residues in the CDR3. The germline V gene has CDR1 LNHNV and CDR2 YYDKDF (reference sequence). Libraries were prepared by immunoSEQ multiplex PCR; TCRdb keeps only in-frame clonotypes and omits some of them. The top ten clones hold about 8.5% of a sample with about 15,000 clones, less than 85% of them seen once. The data were obtained in a study of neoadjuvant nivolumab and ipilimumab in lung cancer. Study results and caveats: Only two of four nivolumab-treated tumors gained richness and clonality by surgery. TCR richness and clonality were higher in tumors than adjacent uninvolved lung.

The source of this sequence is an adult with non-small cell lung cancer. This sample comprised tumor tissue, obtained after neoadjuvant nivolumab, alone or with ipilimumab, at or shortly before surgery. This sequence joins TRBV15 and TRBJ1-5, with D possibly matching TRBD1 (5 bases). CDR3 residues: CATSRDRDSDQPQHF. The CDR3 DNA reads as TGTGCCACCAGCAGAGACCGGGACTCCGATCAGCCCCAGCATTTT.